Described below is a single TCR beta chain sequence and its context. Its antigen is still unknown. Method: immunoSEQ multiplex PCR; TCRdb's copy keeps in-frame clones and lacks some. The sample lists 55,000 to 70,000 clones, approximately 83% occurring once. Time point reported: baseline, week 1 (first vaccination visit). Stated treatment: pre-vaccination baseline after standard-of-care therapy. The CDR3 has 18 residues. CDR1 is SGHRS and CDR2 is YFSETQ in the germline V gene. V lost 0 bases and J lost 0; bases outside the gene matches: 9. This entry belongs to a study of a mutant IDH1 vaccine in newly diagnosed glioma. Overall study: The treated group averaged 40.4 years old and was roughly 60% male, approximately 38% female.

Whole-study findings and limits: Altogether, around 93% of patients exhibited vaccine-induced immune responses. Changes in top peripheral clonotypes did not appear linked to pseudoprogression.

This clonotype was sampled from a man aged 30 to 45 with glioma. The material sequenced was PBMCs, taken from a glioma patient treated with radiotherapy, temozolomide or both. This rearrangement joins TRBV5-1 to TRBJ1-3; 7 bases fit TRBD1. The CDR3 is CASSLGSSPGGSGNTIYF. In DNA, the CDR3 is TGCGCCAGCAGCTTGGGTTCGTCTCCAGGGGGCTCTGGAAACACCATATATTTT.